Ten or more counts support the clone carrying this T cell receptor beta chain. V gave up 1 base and J gave up 6 bases, with 25 bases separating them. CDR3 length: 18 amino acids. CDR1 is SGHAT and CDR2 is FQNNGV in the germline V gene. These data originate in a study of T cells in Graves' hyperthyroidism and ophthalmopathy. What was amplified from RNA transcripts were TCR beta CDR3 regions. Using the HTBI primer set, a first-round RT-PCR was run on the TCR CDR3. One entry per CDR3 protein results from TCRdb running MiXCR on the multiplex PCR reads. Found here are about 600,000 distinct CDR3 sequences, 16% of them singletons; the top ten hold around 3.3%.

The rearrangement joins TRBV11-2 to TRBJ2-7; D uncertain. The clonotype comes from a woman in her 40s with Graves' ophthalmopathy. The source material was blood. The CDR3 coding sequence is TGTGCCAGCAGCTTAGCCCCCACGAGTGTCCTGGCTAGGTCCGAGCAGTACTTC. Its protein product is CASSLAPTSVLARSEQYF.